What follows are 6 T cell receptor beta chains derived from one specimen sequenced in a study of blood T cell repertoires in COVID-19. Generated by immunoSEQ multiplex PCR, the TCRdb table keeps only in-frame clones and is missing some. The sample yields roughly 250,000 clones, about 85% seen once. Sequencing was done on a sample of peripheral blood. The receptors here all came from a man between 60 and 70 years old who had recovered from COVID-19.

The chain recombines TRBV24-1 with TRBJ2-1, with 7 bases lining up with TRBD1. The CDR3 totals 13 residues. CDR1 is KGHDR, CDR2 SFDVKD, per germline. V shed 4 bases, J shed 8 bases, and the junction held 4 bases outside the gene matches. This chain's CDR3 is CATSETGMHEQFF. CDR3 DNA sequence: TGTGCCACCAGTGAGACAGGGATGCATGAGCAGTTCTTC.

CDR3 bases: TGTGCCAGCAGCCTCAACCGGGGGGGCGGCACAGATACGCAGTATTTT. Protein: CASSLNRGGGTDTQYF. The chain carries TRBV7-2 and TRBJ2-3, with TRBD2 identical over 8 bases. V shed 5 bases, J shed 1 base, and the junction held 8 bases outside the gene matches. In germline, CDR1 is SGHTA, CDR2 FQGNSA. This CDR3 is built from 16 residues.

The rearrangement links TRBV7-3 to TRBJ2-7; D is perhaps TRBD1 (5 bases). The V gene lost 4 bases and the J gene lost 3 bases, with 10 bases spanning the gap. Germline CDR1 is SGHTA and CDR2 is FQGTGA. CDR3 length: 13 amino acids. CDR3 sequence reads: CASSSDSHYEQYF. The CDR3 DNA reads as TGTGCCAGCAGCTCCGACAGTCACTACGAGCAGTACTTC.

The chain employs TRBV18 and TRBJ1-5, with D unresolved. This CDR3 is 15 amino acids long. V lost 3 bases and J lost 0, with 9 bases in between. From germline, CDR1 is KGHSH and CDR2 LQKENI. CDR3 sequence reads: CASSPSADSNQPQHF. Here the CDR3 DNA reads TGTGCCAGCTCACCCTCGGCGGATAGCAATCAGCCCCAGCATTTT.

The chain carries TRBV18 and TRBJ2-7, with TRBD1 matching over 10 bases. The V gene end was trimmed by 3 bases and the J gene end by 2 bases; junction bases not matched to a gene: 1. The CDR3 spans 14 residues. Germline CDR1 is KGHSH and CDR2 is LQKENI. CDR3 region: CASSPDRGAYEQYF. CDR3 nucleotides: TGTGCCAGCTCACCGGACAGGGGGGCCTACGAGCAGTACTTC.

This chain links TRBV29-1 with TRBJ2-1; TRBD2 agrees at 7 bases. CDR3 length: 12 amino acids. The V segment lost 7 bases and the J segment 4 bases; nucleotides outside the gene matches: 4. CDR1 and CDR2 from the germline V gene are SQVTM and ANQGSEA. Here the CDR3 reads CSAIGGYNEQFF. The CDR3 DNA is TGCAGCGCTATCGGGGGGTACAATGAGCAGTTCTTC.